This record covers a single T cell receptor beta chain. There are 14 residues in the CDR3. V dropped 0 bases and J dropped 8; count of bases not matched to a gene: 3. Germline CDR1 LNHNV, CDR2 YYDKDF (reference sequence). The source of the sample is a study of T cell responses to AZD1222 COVID-19 vaccine. Profiled with immunoSEQ multiplex PCR; TCRdb holds only in-frame clones, not every one. The sample lists 150,000 or so clones; approximately 90% were seen once. The clonotype was recovered from an adult in good health. V usage is TRBV15 and J usage is TRBJ1-2; 10 bases fit TRBD1. The sequencing here drew on peripheral blood, taken on day 0 of AZD1222 vaccination. Here the CDR3 reads CATSRDETGGGYTF. In DNA form, the CDR3 reads TGTGCCACCAGCAGAGATGAGACAGGGGGCGGCTACACCTTC.